This paragraph covers one T cell receptor (beta chain) sequence. No antigen is known for it. Researchers report immunoSEQ v3.0 was run at survey level. Per-sample targets for sequencing were 40,000-50,000 T-cell genomes. The protocol was immunoSEQ multiplex PCR, while the TCRdb copy is restricted to in-frame clones and leaves out a portion. Counted here are some 30,000 clones, roughly 92% occurring once; the ten biggest clones make up less than 5%. This record comes from a study of long-term antiretroviral therapy in people with HIV. General study findings and limits: In HIV, the repertoires covered a tighter span of CDR3 lengths than in controls. The study found that diversity rose after ART but stayed below transplant donor controls.

V gave up 1 base and J gave up 4 bases; unmatched junction bases: 4. This CDR3 region has 15 residues. Germline CDR1 reads MNHNS; CDR2 reads SASEGT. The sequences come from unsorted PBMCs, collected 3.1 years after starting antiretroviral therapy. The chain uses TRBV6-1 and TRBJ1-1; TRBD1 agrees at 9 bases. This sequence originates from a man younger than 35 with HIV. The CDR3 region is CASSEGGQGITEAFF. The CDR3 region has the DNA TGTGCCAGCAGTGAAGGGGGACAGGGAATCACTGAAGCTTTCTTT.